Listed below are T cell receptor beta chains from one sample, sequenced in a study of T cell changes during pregnancy in multiple sclerosis. Some clones are missing from TCRdb's copy, which holds only in-frame ones; the method was immunoSEQ multiplex PCR. The data hold around 100,000 clones, with just over 90% observed a single time. Sample: peripheral blood, taken after pregnancy. The receptors stem from a female donor with multiple sclerosis, enrolled in a pregnancy study. The CDR3 runs from the conserved cysteine through the conserved F or W. A D gene is named only where the DNA matches it firmly. A clone size is listed for some rows: how often the clone was seen (once, few, many), or a class if it is expanded.

clone_size j_call d_call v_call cdr3_aa cdr3_nt
- TRBJ2-4 - TRBV9 CASSASGTPLAKNIQYF TGTGCCAGCAGCGCCTCAGGGACTCCTTTAGCCAAAAACATTCAGTACTTC
- TRBJ2-1 - TRBV9 CASSPIGGGSSYNEQFF TGTGCCAGCAGCCCCATTGGAGGCGGTTCTTCCTACAATGAGCAGTTCTTC
- TRBJ2-5 TRBD1 TRBV11-2 CASSSKTGGETQYF TGTGCCAGCAGCTCCAAAACAGGGGGAGAGACCCAGTACTTC
- TRBJ1-3 TRBD1 TRBV5-5 CASSSGTGTSGNTIYF TGTGCCAGCAGCTCCGGGACAGGGACTTCTGGAAACACCATATATTTT
few TRBJ2-7 - TRBV12-5 CASGLTEDSEQYF TGTGCTAGTGGTCTCACCGAGGACAGCGAGCAGTACTTC
- TRBJ1-5 TRBD1 TRBV6-1 CASSEQWGGQGLNQPQHF TGTGCCAGCAGTGAACAATGGGGTGGACAGGGGCTGAATCAGCCCCAGCATTTT
once TRBJ1-5 - TRBV27 CASSLRGPSNQPQHF TGTGCCAGCAGTTTACGGGGTCCTAGCAATCAGCCCCAGCATTTT
- TRBJ2-5 TRBD2 TRBV5-4 CASSRTSGGAWETQYF TGTGCCAGCAGCCGGACTAGCGGGGGGGCCTGGGAGACCCAGTACTTC
- TRBJ2-1 TRBD2 TRBV7-3 CASSLFAGGQNEQFF TGTGCCAGCAGCCTGTTCGCGGGGGGGCAAAATGAGCAGTTCTTC
- TRBJ1-1 - TRBV9 CASSVTGGGGEAFF TGTGCCAGCAGCGTAACGGGGGGAGGCGGTGAAGCTTTCTTT
- TRBJ2-2 - TRBV7-2 CASSLDLGHNTGELFF TGTGCCAGCAGCTTAGACTTGGGACACAACACCGGGGAGCTGTTTTTT
- TRBJ1-3 - TRBV13 CASSLGRGGNTIYF TGTGCCAGCAGCCTCGGCAGGGGTGGAAACACCATATATTTT
once TRBJ1-5 - TRBV4-2 CASSQVMENHQPQHF TGTGCCAGCAGCCAAGTAATGGAGAATCATCAGCCCCAGCATTTT
- TRBJ1-4 - TRBV12-5 CASGFTRNTRTASNEKLFF TGTGCTAGTGGTTTTACCCGCAACACCCGGACAGCTTCTAATGAAAAACTGTTTTTT
- TRBJ2-2 TRBD2 TRBV7-8 CASSPRGLAGRELFF TGTGCCAGCAGCCCCAGGGGACTAGCGGGGAGGGAGCTGTTTTTT
- TRBJ2-1 - TRBV5-6 CASILMSSYNEQFF TGTGCCAGCATCCTGATGAGCTCCTACAATGAGCAGTTCTTC
- TRBJ2-1 - TRBV4-2 CASSQDTGLLQFF TGTGCCAGCAGCCAAGATACAGGGCTCCTGCAGTTCTTC
- TRBJ1-1 - TRBV6-6 CASRLQELNTEAFF TGTGCCAGCAGACTACAGGAGCTGAACACTGAAGCTTTCTTT
- TRBJ1-2 TRBD1 TRBV2 CASSEGGGQGPYGYTF TGTGCCAGCAGTGAAGGGGGAGGACAGGGGCCTTATGGCTACACCTTC
- TRBJ1-4 - TRBV7-9 CASSSGHNEKLFF TGTGCCAGCAGTTCCGGACATAATGAAAAACTGTTTTTT
- TRBJ2-7 - TRBV7-9 CASSTRSYEQYF TGTGCCAGCAGCACTAGAAGCTACGAGCAGTACTTC
- TRBJ2-3 TRBD2 TRBV4-1 CASSQPKRGASTDTQYF TGCGCCAGCAGCCAACCTAAGCGGGGGGCCAGCACAGATACGCAGTATTTT
- TRBJ2-7 - TRBV14 CASSQGTVPYEQYF TGTGCCAGCAGCCAAGGGACAGTTCCTTACGAGCAGTACTTC
- TRBJ1-2 TRBD1 TRBV11-1 CASSPQGQGGYTF TGTGCCAGCAGCCCGCAGGGACAGGGGGGCTACACCTTC
- TRBJ2-7 - TRBV5-4 CASSLAGTYEQYF TGTGCCAGCAGCTTAGCCGGGACTTACGAGCAGTACTTC
- TRBJ1-5 - TRBV28 CASSVDRFQPQHF TGTGCCAGCAGCGTAGACAGGTTTCAGCCCCAGCATTTT
- TRBJ1-1 - TRBV19 CASIEGTNTEAFF TGTGCCAGTATCGAGGGGACTAACACTGAAGCTTTCTTT
once TRBJ2-1 TRBD2 TRBV18 CASSPFQWASGVDEQFF TGTGCCAGCTCACCATTCCAGTGGGCTAGCGGGGTCGATGAGCAGTTCTTC
once TRBJ2-3 - TRBV5-6 CASSLGGYGGTHTQYF TGTGCCAGCAGCTTGGGGGGTTACGGGGGTACTCATACGCAGTATTTT
- TRBJ2-7 TRBD1 TRBV19 CASSTRPGTGIYEQYF TGTGCCAGTAGTACCCGTCCCGGGACAGGGATCTACGAGCAGTACTTC
- TRBJ2-3 - TRBV13 CASSSGRGVGYF TGTGCCAGCAGCTCAGGGCGGGGAGTGGGGTATTTT
- TRBJ2-4 - TRBV7-4 CASSLEGHVLAKNIQYF TGTGCCAGCAGCTTAGAGGGGCATGTTCTAGCCAAAAACATTCAGTACTTC
- TRBJ1-1 - TRBV18 CASSPEVLEATLEAFF TGTGCCAGCTCACCAGAGGTTTTAGAGGCGACCCTTGAAGCTTTCTTT
- TRBJ2-2 TRBD1 TRBV7-9 CASSDPEQGAIGELFF TGTGCCAGCAGCGATCCGGAACAGGGGGCGATCGGGGAGCTGTTTTTT
- TRBJ1-1 - TRBV25-1 CASSEHSTEAFF TGTGCCAGCAGTGAACATAGCACTGAAGCTTTCTTT
- TRBJ2-1 TRBD2 TRBV10-3 CAISEAGGLNSEQFF TGTGCCATCAGTGAAGCGGGGGGCCTTAATAGTGAGCAGTTCTTC
- TRBJ1-4 - TRBV10-3 CAISAGGEKLFF TGTGCCATCAGTGCGGGGGGCGAAAAACTGTTTTTT
- TRBJ2-1 TRBD2 TRBV6-4 CASSENGLAESQFF TGTGCCAGCAGTGAAAATGGACTAGCGGAATCGCAGTTCTTC
- TRBJ1-6 - TRBV19 CASSIGTGSYNSPLHF TGTGCCAGTAGTATAGGCACAGGCTCCTATAATTCACCCCTCCACTTT
few TRBJ1-1 - TRBV6-1 CATKEVAEAFF TGTGCCACCAAGGAGGTAGCTGAAGCTTTCTTT
once TRBJ1-2 - TRBV20-1 CSARTAYGYTF TGCAGTGCGAGGACAGCCTATGGCTACACCTTC